A single sample gave rise to the 23 T cell receptor beta chains below, sequenced in a study of T-cell reconstitution after alpha-beta-depleted transplantation in children. Unique molecular identifiers were used to barcode this TCRbeta library. One entry per CDR3 protein, called by TCRdb with MiXCR from the PCR reads. The top ten hold about 3.8% of the sample, which has nearly 400,000 distinct CDR3 sequences, around 21% seen once. The sample consisted of PBMCs from the stem cell graft donor, taken from the stem cell graft. The receptors originated from a human donor who donated a stem cell graft to a child with acute myeloid leukemia.

This chain joins TRBV2 and TRBJ2-1; 10 nucleotides match TRBD2. CDR3 size: 13 residues. V lost 9 bases and J lost 3; bases outside the gene matches: 2. Germline V gene lookup returns CDR1 SNHLY and CDR2 FYNNEI. The CDR3 DNA follows: TGTGCCAGAGGACTAGCGGACTACAATGAGCAGTTCTTC. Its translation is CARGLADYNEQFF.

As to this clonotype: A read error may account for a junction end that differs from germline. This chain joins TRBV15 and TRBJ2-1, with D possibly being TRBD1 or TRBD2 (5 bases each). The germline CDR1 and CDR2 sequences are LNHNV and YYDKDF (reference sequence). This CDR3 has 15 residues. CDR3 in amino acids: CATSRGYGGYNEQLF. The CDR3 bases are TGTGCCACCAGCAGAGGATATGGGGGATACAATGAGCAGCTCTTC.

A few counts support this clonotype. V usage is TRBV29-1 and J usage is TRBJ1-1; no clear D gene. CDR3 length: 13 residues. Germline-derived CDR1 and CDR2 are SQVTM and ANQGSEA. The V and J ends lost 3 bases and 0 bases respectively, with 8 bases between them. The CDR3 nucleotides read TGCAGCGTTGAGTACAGAATGAACACTGAAGCTTTCTTT. This translates into CSVEYRMNTEAFF.

This clonotype was seen a handful of times. This sequence joins TRBV6-5 and TRBJ2-1; D gene ambiguous. This CDR3 has 13 residues. V was cut by 4 bases and J by 6 bases, with 10 bases left in between. The germline V gene encodes CDR1 MNHEY and CDR2 SVGAGI. CDR3 nucleotides: TGTGCCAGCAGTTTTCAAGGCCCCAATGAGCAGTTCTTC. Its protein product is CASSFQGPNEQFF.

This chain uses TRBV24-1 with TRBJ2-1, with 12 nucleotides matching TRBD1. The CDR3 totals 14 residues. The V segment lost 9 bases and the J segment 6 bases; nucleotides outside the gene matches: 5. The germline V gene encodes CDR1 KGHDR and CDR2 SFDVKD. The CDR3 DNA follows: TGTGCCACCGGGACAGGGGGCGCGGGCAATGAGCAGTTCTTC. This encodes CATGTGGAGNEQFF.

J is TRBJ2-1 and V is TRBV3-1; the D gene is possibly TRBD1 (5 bases). This CDR3 is built from 14 residues. Germline V CDR1 and CDR2: LGHDT, YNNKEL (reference sequence). V was trimmed by 1 base and J by 7 bases, leaving 11 bases between them. CDR3 in amino acids: CASSQVVRTNEQFF. As DNA, the CDR3 is TGTGCCAGCAGCCAAGTTGTCCGGACAAATGAGCAGTTCTTC.

CDR3 protein: CASSQDRDSSYEQYF. In DNA, the CDR3 is TGCGCCAGCAGCCAAGACCGGGACAGCTCCTACGAGCAGTACTTC. This chain links TRBV4-3 with TRBJ2-7, with 7 bases aligning to TRBD1. V gave up 0 bases and J gave up 0 bases; unmatched junction bases: 2. This CDR3 region has 15 residues. Germline CDR1 LGHNA, CDR2 YSLEER.

This clonotype occurred many times. This chain joins TRBV6-4 and TRBJ2-3; 9 nucleotides align to TRBD2. The CDR3 is made up of 16 amino acids. Germline V gene data show CDR1 as MRHNA and CDR2 as SNTAGT. The V gene end was trimmed by 4 bases and the J gene end by 2 bases; junction bases not matched to a gene: 7. The CDR3 spells CASSVGAGGDTDTQYF. DNA for the CDR3: TGTGCCAGCAGTGTAGGAGCGGGAGGTGACACAGATACGCAGTATTTT.

This clonotype has a count of ten or more. The chain is built from TRBV6-2 or TRBV6-3 and TRBJ2-5; 7 positions agree with TRBD1. CDR3 length: 15 residues. Germline CDR1 MNHEY, CDR2 SVGEGT. Germline trimming cut 7 bases from V and 2 bases from J; bases unmatched to any gene: 10. CDR3 sequence: CASTPKDRRQETQYF. The CDR3 coding sequence is TGTGCCAGCACCCCGAAGGACAGGCGACAAGAGACCCAGTACTTC.

This chain connects TRBV4-1 to TRBJ2-7; maybe TRBD1 (5 bases). The CDR3 extends over 16 amino acids. Deletions cut 1 base from V and 0 bases from J, with 13 bases between. Germline CDR1 is MGHRA and CDR2 is YSYEKL. CDR3 DNA sequence: TGCGCCAGCAGCCAAGCGTTCGACAGTAGCTCCTACGAGCAGTACTTC. As protein: CASSQAFDSSSYEQYF.

This clonotype was seen a handful of times. The chain employs TRBV27 and TRBJ1-1; the D gene is possibly TRBD1 (5 bases). CDR3 size: 14 residues. Germline CDR1 and CDR2: MNHEY and SMNVEV (reference sequence). V was cut by 2 bases and J by 11 bases, with 18 bases left in between. CDR3 coding DNA: TGTGCCAGCAGTTTAGGGAGTAGGGGAAACTGGGCTTTCTTT. It encodes CASSLGSRGNWAFF.

This rearrangement joins TRBV6-2 or TRBV6-3 to TRBJ2-2; D not certain. The CDR3 covers 14 residues. Trimming removed 6 bases at V and 5 bases at J, with 13 bases between. Germline V gene data show CDR1 as MNHEY and CDR2 as SVGEGT. The CDR3 protein is CASSHPADTGELFF. In nucleotides, the CDR3 is TGTGCCAGCAGCCACCCCGCGGATACCGGGGAGCTGTTTTTT.

V and J are TRBV20-1 and TRBJ1-5, with 7 nucleotides matching TRBD1. This CDR3 spans 13 amino acids. CDR1 is DFQATT, CDR2 SNEGSKA, per germline (reference sequence). With V trimmed by 4 bases and J by 6 bases, 6 bases remained unmatched. DNA for the CDR3: TGCAGTGCTACCATGACAGGGATTCAGCCCCAGCATTTT. Translating it yields CSATMTGIQPQHF.

The rearrangement links TRBV7-9 to TRBJ2-7; 7 positions agree with TRBD1. The CDR3 spans 14 residues. Trimming removed 3 bases from V and 3 bases from J; junction bases left unmatched: 5. Germline V gives CDR1 SEHNR, CDR2 FQNEAQ (reference sequence). CDR3 nucleotides: TGTGCCAGCAGCTTGGGACAGTTGATCTACGAGCAGTACTTC. Translated: CASSLGQLIYEQYF.

The J gene is TRBJ2-1, the V gene TRBV20-1; 8 nucleotides line up with TRBD1. Germline assignment: CDR1 DFQATT and CDR2 SNEGSKA (reference sequence). The CDR3 has 15 residues. Losses at the gene ends were 0 bases for V and 0 bases for J; bases not matched to a gene: 1. The CDR3 protein is CSARDTGGSYNEQFF. The CDR3 DNA is TGCAGTGCTAGAGATACAGGGGGCTCCTACAATGAGCAGTTCTTC.

The V call is TRBV12-3 or TRBV12-4, the J call TRBJ2-4; D is ambiguous. This CDR3 contains 16 residues. Trimming took off 3 bases at V and 0 bases at J, with 12 bases between the two ends. This CDR3 reads CASSLVRQLAKNIQYF. In DNA form, the CDR3 reads TGTGCCAGCAGTTTGGTCAGACAACTAGCCAAAAACATTCAGTACTTC.

This chain uses TRBV2 with TRBJ1-1, with TRBD1 matching over 7 bases. The CDR3 totals 14 residues. Unmatched junction bases numbered 4, after V lost 1 base and J lost 5 bases. Germline V gives CDR1 SNHLY, CDR2 FYNNEI. CDR3 sequence: CASSEVGRGTEAFF. In DNA, the CDR3 is TGTGCCAGCAGTGAAGTGGGCAGGGGGACTGAAGCTTTCTTT.

This chain connects TRBV29-1 to TRBJ2-3; possibly TRBD1 for D (5 bases). The germline gives CDR1 SQVTM, CDR2 ANQGSEA. V was clipped by 4 bases and J by 0 bases, with 14 bases between them. The CDR3 has 15 residues. CDR3 coding DNA: TGCAGCGTTGTGCCTCAGGGCACTAGCACAGATACGCAGTATTTT. It translates to CSVVPQGTSTDTQYF.

This chain connects TRBV25-1 to TRBJ1-4; unclear D gene. The CDR3 runs 11 residues. Germline-derived CDR1 and CDR2 are MGHDK and SYGVNS. With 3 bases removed from V and 10 bases from J, the gap between germline ends came to 6 bases. As DNA, the CDR3 is TGTGCCAGCAGTGATCGTGGAAAACTGTTTTTT. This translates into CASSDRGKLFF.

This chain links TRBV12-3 or TRBV12-4 with TRBJ1-1; D remains unclear. CDR3 size: 13 residues. Trimming pared 6 bases from V and 0 bases from J, leaving 8 bases between. The CDR3: CASRLSVNTEAFF. Written as DNA, the CDR3 is TGTGCCAGCAGGTTATCGGTGAACACTGAAGCTTTCTTT.

This clonotype was seen a few times. The chain combines TRBV7-3 with TRBJ2-3, with D maybe TRBD1 (5 bases). Trimming pared 4 bases from V and 2 bases from J, leaving 22 bases between. CDR3 size: 18 residues. Germline-derived CDR1 and CDR2 are SGHTA and FQGTGA. CDR3 amino acids: CASSSTTWGGRVTDTQYF. The CDR3 nucleotides are TGTGCCAGCAGCTCCACAACCTGGGGCGGTAGGGTCACAGATACGCAGTATTTT.

This clonotype was detected a few times. The J gene is TRBJ2-2, the V gene TRBV29-1; TRBD2 is a possible D gene (6 bases). The CDR3 runs 14 residues. Trimming removed 7 bases from V and 0 bases from J, with 12 bases in between. Germline CDR1 and CDR2: SQVTM and ANQGSEA. This chain's CDR3 is CSAPSVSNTGELFF. The CDR3, as DNA: TGCAGCGCCCCTAGCGTATCGAACACCGGGGAGCTGTTTTTT.

This clonotype was detected only a few times. The V call is TRBV4-1, the J call TRBJ2-1; TRBD2 matches at 7 bases. The CDR3 extends over 16 amino acids. With 0 bases clipped from V and 2 bases from J, the junction kept 4 bases outside the gene matches. Germline V gene data show CDR1 as MGHRA and CDR2 as YSYEKL. Here the CDR3 reads CASSQDDGRPYNEQFF. For the CDR3, the DNA is TGCGCCAGCAGCCAAGATGACGGGAGGCCCTACAATGAGCAGTTCTTC.